This T cell receptor (beta chain) was sequenced for a study of OX40 agonist ivuxolimab in advanced cancers. Study-level information: Every 2 weeks, patients received ivuxolimab intravenously, dosed at 0.01 to 10 mg/kg. Aged roughly 23 to 80 with a mean of around 60 years, they were around 83% male. Partial responses occurred in three patients (one hepatocellular carcinoma, two cutaneous melanoma). Study findings and constraints: At 0.1 to 3.0 mg/kg, clonal expansion of CD4+ and CD8+ blood T cells had occurred by week 6.

Sequencing used immunoSEQ multiplex PCR; TCRdb keeps in-frame clones, though not all of them. The sample has 55,000 to 75,000 clones; around 90% are singletons. Germline lookup yields CDR1 SEHNR and CDR2 FQNEAQ (reference sequence). The CDR3 is 18 residues long. V trimming: 2 bases; J trimming: 8 bases; junction bases outside the gene matches: 13. With respect to this clone: What it binds is unknown.

This clonotype was obtained from an adult with an advanced solid tumor such as melanoma, head and neck, liver or kidney cancer. The material sequenced was CD4+ or CD8+ T cells sorted from blood, taken in a trial of the OX40 agonist ivuxolimab. This chain links TRBV7-9 with TRBJ2-1; 12 bases map to TRBD2. The DNA of the CDR3 is TGTGCCAGCAGCTTATTTTCCGTACTAGCGGGAGGAGGCGATGAGCAGTTCTTC. It encodes CASSLFSVLAGGGDEQFF.